This TCR beta chain was identified in a study of PD-1 blockade in classical Hodgkin lymphoma. Ten or more counts support this clone. Trimming pared 3 bases from V and 8 bases from J, leaving 11 bases between. From germline, CDR1 is SGHVS and CDR2 FQNEAQ. This CDR3 region has 13 residues. Libraries were prepared by immunoSEQ multiplex PCR; TCRdb keeps only in-frame clonotypes and omits some of them. This sample yields about 24,000 clones, of which 81% are seen a single time; roughly 22% belongs to the top ten. Time point here: cycle 4 day 1 (C4D1), after five to seven weeks of nivolumab. Relapse was seen in all patients after autologous stem cell transplantation, and brentuximab vedotin exposure was variable.

This receptor was identified in a human donor with classical Hodgkin lymphoma. The sequences come from peripheral blood mononuclear cells (PBMCs), collected before the fourth cycle of nivolumab. The rearrangement uses TRBV7-8 and TRBJ2-1, with D maybe TRBD1 (5 bases). The CDR3 sequence is CASSFRQHHEQFF. CDR3 bases: TGTGCCAGCAGCTTTCGACAGCACCATGAGCAGTTCTTC.